A single sample is the source of the 3 T cell receptor beta chains below, sequenced in a study of PD-1 blockade in classical Hodgkin lymphoma. Autologous stem cell transplantation was followed by relapse in every patient, and brentuximab vedotin exposure varied. The protocol was immunoSEQ multiplex PCR, while the TCRdb copy is restricted to in-frame clones and leaves out a portion. The repertoire holds 35,000 to 45,000 clones, approximately 70% seen once, with over 12% in the top ten. The starting material was peripheral blood mononuclear cells (PBMCs), obtained before the second cycle of nivolumab. These receptors were taken from a human donor with classical Hodgkin lymphoma.

This clone was counted a few times. The V and J genes are TRBV30 and TRBJ2-1; 10 nucleotides agree with TRBD1. Germline CDR1 and CDR2: GTSNPN and SVGIG (reference sequence). The CDR3 contains 14 residues. The junction had 5 bases not matched to a gene; V was cut back by 3 bases and J by 6 bases. DNA of the CDR3: TGTGCCTGGAGCCTAAGGGACAGGGGCAATGAGCAGTTCTTC. Residues: CAWSLRDRGNEQFF. Complete variable domain (other parts from reference TRBV30 and TRBJ2-1): SQTIHQWPATLVQPVGSPLSLECTVEGTSNPNLYWYRQAAGRGLQLLFYSVGIGQISSEVPQNLSASRPQDRQFILSSKKLLLSDSGFYLCAWSLRDRGNEQFFGPGTRLTVL.

The chain combines TRBV6-5 with TRBJ2-7, with 12 bases aligning to TRBD1. After removal of 6 bases from V and 5 bases from J, the junction contained 2 bases not matched to a gene. This CDR3 comprises 13 residues. The germline V gene has CDR1 MNHEY and CDR2 SVGAGI. The CDR3 nucleotides read TGTGCCAGCAGGGGACAGGGGGCCCACGAGCAGTACTTC. This encodes CASRGQGAHEQYF.

The rearrangement links TRBV10-3 to TRBJ2-3; D unclear. V lost 6 bases to trimming and J lost 3 bases, with 13 bases between them. The germline CDR1 and CDR2 sequences are ENHRY and SYGVKD. CDR3 length: 14 residues. CDR3 nucleotides: TGTGCCATCAGCCCCCACAGATTGACAGATACGCAGTATTTT. Encoded protein: CAISPHRLTDTQYF.